Listed below are T cell receptor beta chains from one sample, sequenced in a study of cytomegalovirus exposure and HLA in healthy donors. Only in-frame clones appear in the TCRdb table, and some are missing; sequencing was by immunoSEQ multiplex PCR. The sample holds 120,000 or so clones; around three quarters are singletons and the top ten take about 2%. The material sequenced was PBMCs. Receptor source: a man younger than 35 in good health and CMV-seronegative. Each CDR3 is given without its conserved first and last residue.

J,V,CDR3
TRBJ2-7,TRBV15,ATSRDPQGPYEQY
TRBJ2-4,TRBV28,ASSAGGGAKNIQY
TRBJ2-3,TRBV7-2,ASSLKAGATDTQY
NA,TRBV18,ASSFLPGPHYEQY
TRBJ2-1,TRBV5-4,ASSNGRQLYNEQF
TRBJ2-3,TRBV5-1,ASSLQGGVVTDTQY
TRBJ2-1,TRBV30,AWSVLSALGAYNEQF
TRBJ1-5,TRBV6-1,ASSDRVNQPQH
TRBJ2-1,TRBV28,AIRGTTYNEQF
TRBJ2-5,TRBV5-1,ASKESAGVETQY
TRBJ2-3,TRBV30,AWSPLVDTQY
TRBJ2-3,TRBV4-1,ASSQWTSTDTQY
TRBJ2-7,TRBV11-2,ASSPLARTSGAPYEQY
TRBJ1-1,TRBV5-4,ASSLERDTEAF
TRBJ1-3,TRBV5-8,ASSFGTGTGNTIY
TRBJ2-5,TRBV19,ASSSGQISQTQY